The TCR beta chain under discussion was sequenced for a study of blood T cell repertoires in COVID-19. Overall study context: Sample material is recorded as cDNA or gDNA derived from T cells, B-cell-depleted T cells, or PBMCs.

V lost 4 bases to trimming and J lost 2 bases; unmatched junction nucleotides: 4. This CDR3 is built from 14 residues. The germline V gene has CDR1 SGHTA and CDR2 FQGNSA. Profiling relied on immunoSEQ multiplex PCR, and the TCRdb table lists in-frame clones only, not all of them. The sample holds roughly 140,000 clones; about 80% are singletons and the top ten take about 4%. Those who participated ranged in age from 18 to 89 years and resided in around 22 US areas. Clinical history reported by participants formed the basis on which cohorts were assigned. The V call is TRBV7-2, the J call TRBJ2-5, with 7 bases aligning to TRBD2. This sequence was found in a man aged 45-60 years in a cohort exposed to, infected with or recovered from COVID-19 (not recorded which). Sequenced input: PBMCs or T cells enriched from blood (not recorded which). CDR3 in amino acids: CASSSGGGQETQYF. CDR3 in DNA: TGTGCCAGCAGCTCGGGGGGAGGGCAAGAGACCCAGTACTTC. The whole variable domain, filled in from reference TRBV7-2 and TRBJ2-5, reads GAGVSQSPSNKVTEKGKDVELRCDPISGHTALYWYRQSLGQGLEFLIYFQGNSAPDKSGLPSDRFSAERTGGSVSTLTIQRTQQEDSAVYLCASSSGGGQETQYFGPGTRLLVL.